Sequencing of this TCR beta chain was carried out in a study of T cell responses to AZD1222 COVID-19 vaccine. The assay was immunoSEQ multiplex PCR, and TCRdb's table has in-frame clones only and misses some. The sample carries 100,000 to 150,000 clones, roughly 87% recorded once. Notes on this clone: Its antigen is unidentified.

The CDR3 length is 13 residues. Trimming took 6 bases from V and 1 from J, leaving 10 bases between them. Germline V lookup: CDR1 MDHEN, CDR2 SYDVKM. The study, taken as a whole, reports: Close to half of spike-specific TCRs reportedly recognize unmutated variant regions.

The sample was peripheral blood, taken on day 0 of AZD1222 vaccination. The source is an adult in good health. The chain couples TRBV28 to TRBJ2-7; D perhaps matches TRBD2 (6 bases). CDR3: CASRAGTSYEQYF. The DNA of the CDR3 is TGTGCCAGCAGGGCCGGGACTTCCTACGAGCAGTACTTC.